The 20 T cell receptor beta chains listed next were all sequenced from one sample in a study of cytomegalovirus exposure and HLA in healthy donors. Amplification used 60 Vbeta primers and 13 Jbeta primers. The table came from immunoSEQ multiplex PCR; TCRdb's copy has only in-frame clones and leaves some out. This sample has some 130,000 clones; 75% to 85% occur once, and the top ten carry approximately 2.4%. Sequencing used PBMCs. These TCRs come from a man aged 45 to 65 in good health and CMV-seronegative.

Regarding this clone: Germline and junction disagree at one end, which may indicate a read error. Other DNA sequences from this sample encode an identical CDR3 as well. The gene calls are TRBV27 and TRBJ1-6, with 8 bases fitting TRBD1. The CDR3 is 15 residues long. CDR1 and CDR2 from the germline V gene are MNHEY and SMNVEV (reference sequence). CDR3 in amino acids: CASSPSTGDNSPLHF. CDR3 nucleotide sequence: TGTGCCAGCAGTCCCTCGACAGGGGATAATTCCCCCCTCCACTTT.

The V call is TRBV5-6, the J call TRBJ1-1, with D perhaps matching TRBD1 (5 bases). Trimming left V 4 bases short and J 7 bases short, with 14 bases between. The CDR3 contains 13 residues. Germline-derived CDR1 and CDR2 are SGHDT and YYEEEE. The CDR3 DNA is TGTGCCAGCAGCCGAAAGGGGCCCTTTGAAGCTTTCTTT. Protein product: CASSRKGPFEAFF. Together with reference TRBV5-6 and TRBJ1-1, the CDR3 gives the full variable domain: DAGVTQSPTHLIKTRGQQVTLRCSPKSGHDTVSWYQQALGQGPQFIFQYYEEEERQRGNFPDRFSGHQFPNYSSELNVNALLLGDSALYLCASSRKGPFEAFFGQGTRLTVV.

The rearrangement links TRBV5-8 to TRBJ2-5; tentatively, D is TRBD1 (6 bases). The CDR3 runs to 13 residues. The V and J ends lost 1 base and 3 bases respectively, with 7 bases between them. Per the germline V gene, CDR1 is SGHTS and CDR2 is YDEGEE. The CDR3 sequence: CASSLTGKETQYF. As DNA, the CDR3 is TGTGCCAGCAGCTTGACAGGGAAAGAGACCCAGTACTTC.

This sequence joins TRBV18 and TRBJ1-1; 9 positions agree with TRBD1. This CDR3 comprises 17 residues. Unmatched junction bases numbered 6, after V lost 0 bases and J lost 1 base. Germline lookup yields CDR1 KGHSH and CDR2 LQKENI. CDR3 DNA sequence: TGTGCCAGCTCACCACCGGGGATGGACAGGGGGAACACTGAAGCTTTCTTT. Translating it yields CASSPPGMDRGNTEAFF.

This chain links TRBV4-1 with TRBJ1-5; D is undetermined. This CDR3 spans 16 amino acids. Per the germline V gene, CDR1 is MGHRA and CDR2 is YSYEKL. With 0 bases removed from V and 0 bases from J, the gap between germline ends came to 9 bases. The DNA of the CDR3 is TGCGCCAGCAGCCAAGATGCCACCTATAGCAATCAGCCCCAGCATTTT. Protein sequence: CASSQDATYSNQPQHF.

CDR3 amino acids: CASSFLGRTGYYGYTF. CDR3 bases: TGTGCCAGCAGTTTCCTGGGTCGGACAGGGTACTATGGCTACACCTTC. The chain links TRBV6-5 to TRBJ1-2; TRBD1 matches 8 bases. V lost 4 bases and J lost 3; bases outside the gene matches: 10. Germline assignment: CDR1 MNHEY and CDR2 SVGAGI. This CDR3 region has 16 residues.

This clone has more than one count but fewer than ten. The chain uses TRBV6-5 and TRBJ1-2, with D perhaps TRBD1 (5 bases). With 2 bases removed from V and 3 bases from J, the gap between germline ends came to 7 bases. The germline CDR1 and CDR2 sequences are MNHEY and SVGAGI. This CDR3 comprises 13 residues. The CDR3 sequence: CASSYGADYGYTF. The DNA of the CDR3 is TGTGCCAGCAGTTACGGGGCAGACTATGGCTACACCTTC.

CDR3 sequence: CASRSTGDAGELFF. The CDR3 bases are TGCGCCAGCAGATCGACAGGGGATGCCGGGGAGCTGTTTTTT. The chain combines TRBV4-1 with TRBJ2-2, with 8 bases matching TRBD1. The CDR3 is 14 residues long. Unmatched junction bases numbered 6, after V lost 6 bases and J lost 6 bases. Germline CDR1 reads MGHRA; CDR2 reads YSYEKL.

The rearrangement uses TRBV4-3 and TRBJ2-2, with 10 positions matching TRBD2. The CDR3 covers 17 residues. Losses at the gene ends were 1 base for V and 9 bases for J; bases not matched to a gene: 11. The germline gives CDR1 LGHNA, CDR2 YSLEER. CDR3 protein: CASSQGQAGGPFRELFF. The DNA of the CDR3 is TGCGCCAGCAGCCAAGGTCAAGCGGGGGGGCCTTTCCGGGAGCTGTTTTTT.

The chain joins TRBV7-9 to TRBJ2-5; TRBD2 might be the D (6 bases). The J call may be in error: the DNA end matches TRBJ2-7 better. Looked up from germline, CDR1 is SEHNR and CDR2 is FQNEAQ (reference sequence). The CDR3 length is 14 residues. The CDR3 DNA follows: TGTGCCAGCAGCTCCCGGGAGTCACCTCGCGAGCAGTACTTC. Protein sequence: CASSSRESPREQYF.

A word on this clone: The junction and the germline gene differ at one end; a read error may be behind it. The rearrangement uses TRBV7-7 and TRBJ2-5, with 8 bases identical to TRBD1. Germline V CDR1 and CDR2: SSHAT, FNYEAQ (reference sequence). This CDR3 is built from 14 residues. CDR3 nucleotide sequence: TGTGCTAGCAGCGTCCAGGGGGCCGGTGAGACCCAGTACTTC. It yields the protein CASSVQGAGETQYF.

This chain links TRBV5-4 with TRBJ2-7; possible D gene TRBD2, 5 bases. The V gene lost 0 bases and the J gene lost 5 bases, with 18 bases spanning the gap. The CDR3 has 16 residues. Germline values: CDR1 SGHNT, CDR2 YYREEE (reference sequence). CDR3 sequence: CASSLVPSPTRDEQYF. CDR3 DNA sequence: TGTGCCAGCAGCTTGGTCCCTAGCCCAACCCGGGACGAGCAGTACTTC.

The genes are TRBV2 and TRBJ1-2; 7 bases agree with TRBD1. Germline trimming cut 6 bases from V and 0 bases from J; bases unmatched to any gene: 10. The germline CDR1 and CDR2 sequences are SNHLY and FYNNEI. This CDR3 spans 16 amino acids. CDR3 coding DNA: TGTGCCAGCAGACGGGACAGTTTCCGAGCTAACTATGGCTACACCTTC. This sequence encodes CASRRDSFRANYGYTF.

This clone was observed a single time. V and J are TRBV6-4 and TRBJ2-1, with TRBD1 identical over 7 bases. This CDR3 region has 15 residues. Trimming at V came to 3 bases and at J to 3 bases, leaving 5 bases not matched to a gene. Germline lookup yields CDR1 MRHNA and CDR2 SNTAGT. CDR3 bases: TGTGCCAGCAGTGATGTGACAGGGTTCTACAATGAGCAGTTCTTC. Its translation: CASSDVTGFYNEQFF.

The chain has TRBV18 and TRBJ2-7; 8 nucleotides align to TRBD1. CDR1 is KGHSH, CDR2 LQKENI, per germline. With 2 bases clipped from V and 2 bases from J, the junction kept 2 bases outside the gene matches. The CDR3 loop spans 14 amino acids. Written as DNA, the CDR3 is TGTGCCAGCTCACCATCGACAGGGGCCTACGAGCAGTACTTC. This codes for CASSPSTGAYEQYF.

The rearrangement uses TRBV7-8 and TRBJ1-2, with 8 bases fitting TRBD1. Germline CDR1 is SGHVS and CDR2 is FQNEAQ. This CDR3 is built from 14 residues. With 4 bases clipped from V and 1 base from J, the junction kept 2 bases outside the gene matches. CDR3 loop: CASSSDRGNYGYTF. The CDR3 region has the DNA TGTGCCAGCAGCTCCGACAGGGGTAACTATGGCTACACCTTC.

The J gene is TRBJ1-3, the V gene TRBV2; D remains unclear. Trimming took 8 bases from V and 2 from J, leaving 13 bases between them. CDR1 is SNHLY, CDR2 FYNNEI, per germline. CDR3 length: 14 amino acids. CDR3 sequence reads: CASQRDTAGNTIYF. CDR3 bases: TGTGCCAGCCAACGAGACACTGCTGGAAACACCATATATTTT. Drawing the rest from reference TRBV2 and TRBJ1-3, the complete variable domain is EPEVTQTPSHQVTQMGQEVILRCVPISNHLYFYWYRQILGQKVEFLVSFYNNEISEKSEIFDDQFSVERPDGSNFTLKIRSTKLEDSAMYFCASQRDTAGNTIYFGEGSWLTVV.

The chain's CDR3 is CASTKGQGAAGDTQYF. The CDR3 nucleotides are TGTGCCAGCACCAAAGGACAGGGGGCGGCCGGAGATACGCAGTATTTT. The chain links TRBV11-1 to TRBJ2-3, with TRBD1 matching over 11 bases. J lost 5 bases, V lost 7 bases, and 11 bases had no gene match. The CDR3 extends over 16 amino acids. Germline CDR1 SGHAT, CDR2 FQDESV (reference sequence).

This rearrangement joins TRBV4-3 to TRBJ2-7; no clear D gene. The CDR3 is 16 residues long. In germline, CDR1 is LGHNA, CDR2 YSLEER. V lost 0 bases, J lost 4 bases, and 16 bases lay in between. DNA for the CDR3: TGCGCCAGCAGCCAAGACCTCCCCTCTTGGGCGTACGAGCAGTACTTC. Translated, it gives CASSQDLPSWAYEQYF.

The chain employs TRBV6-1 and TRBJ1-4, with 9 bases that match TRBD1. Germline CDR1 reads MNHNS; CDR2 reads SASEGT. The CDR3 consists of 16 residues. Trimming at V came to 3 bases and at J to 7 bases, leaving 9 bases not matched to a gene. The CDR3 spells CASSDTEGQGVEKLFF. For the CDR3, the DNA is TGTGCCAGCAGTGACACGGAGGGACAGGGTGTTGAAAAACTGTTTTTT.